Below, 15 T cell receptor beta chains from the same sample are listed, as sequenced in a study of T cell repertoires in cytomegalovirus infection. No antigen has been assigned to these receptors. TCRdb re-called the reads through MiXCR, storing one row per CDR3 protein. The top ten clones hold roughly 18% of a sample with 680,000 or so distinct CDR3 sequences, roughly 33% of them seen once. The sample here was cultured PBMCs, taken from culture after CMV antigen stimulation. The receptors stem from a human donor in good health (CMV status not recorded). Some clones in this sample may be carry-over from other donors' samples.

In this sample, this clonotype turned up a few times. The chain links TRBV10-3 to TRBJ2-2; D may match TRBD1 or TRBD2 (6 bases each). The CDR3 is 17 residues long. CDR1 is ENHRY and CDR2 is SYGVKD in the germline V gene. Between the trimmed V and J ends, which lost 10 bases and 1 base, there was a span of 22 bases. The CDR3: CATNGGSGAENTGELFF. As DNA, the CDR3 is TGTGCCACCAACGGTGGTTCGGGGGCTGAGAACACCGGGGAGCTGTTTTTT.

This clonotype was recorded a few times. This rearrangement joins TRBV25-1 to TRBJ1-4, with a weak D call TRBD1 (6 bases). This CDR3 contains 12 residues. V lost 7 bases and J 7 bases, leaving 10 bases between the germline ends. CDR1 is MGHDK, CDR2 SYGVNS, per germline. CDR3 sequence: CASMGGPEKLFF. As DNA, the CDR3 is TGTGCCAGCATGGGGGGGCCTGAAAAACTGTTTTTT.

This chain links TRBV5-3 with TRBJ1-4, with a weak D call TRBD1 (5 bases). TRBV5-3 is treated as an ORF (open reading frame) with a function not yet certain. The CDR3 runs to 16 residues. V lost 8 bases and J 3 bases, leaving 20 bases between the germline ends. The CDR3 is CASSSGTPVSNEKLFF. The CDR3 DNA reads TGTGCCAGCAGTTCCGGGACCCCTGTGTCTAATGAAAAACTGTTTTTT.

This clonotype was seen more than once but under ten times. This chain links TRBV6-1 with TRBJ2-1; 8 nucleotides line up with TRBD2. CDR3 length: 18 residues. Germline V gene sequence: CDR1 MNHNS, CDR2 SASEGT. V gave up 0 bases and J gave up 4 bases; unmatched junction bases: 11. The CDR3 DNA is TGTGCCAGCAGTGAAGCGAGTTTCTACGGGGGGGATTACAATGAGCAGTTCTTC. Amino acid sequence: CASSEASFYGGDYNEQFF.

The chain is built from TRBV7-2 and TRBJ1-2; 7 nucleotides match TRBD1. Looked up from germline, CDR1 is SGHTA and CDR2 is FQGNSA. Trimming at V came to 8 bases and at J to 4 bases, leaving 10 bases not matched to a gene. The CDR3 spans 14 residues. The CDR3 region has the DNA TGTGCCAGCTCAGGGGGAGCGGTAGTCTATGGCTACACCTTC. It translates to CASSGGAVVYGYTF. The whole variable domain, remainder taken from reference TRBV7-2 and TRBJ1-2, is GAGVSQSPSNKVTEKGKDVELRCDPISGHTALYWYRQSLGQGLEFLIYFQGNSAPDKSGLPSDRFSAERTGGSVSTLTIQRTQQEDSAVYLCASSGGAVVYGYTFGSGTRLTVV.

V is TRBV5-1 and J is TRBJ1-2; unclear D gene. Germline V gene sequence: CDR1 SGHRS, CDR2 YFSETQ. The CDR3 runs 12 residues. Trimming stripped 5 bases from V and 2 bases from J, with 7 bases between. CDR3 protein: CASSDLNYGYTF. In DNA form, the CDR3 reads TGCGCCAGCAGTGATCTAAACTATGGCTACACCTTC.

The CDR3 nucleotides read TGTGCCAGCAGCGCCTACAGTTTACCCGGGGAGCTGTTTTTT. As protein: CASSAYSLPGELFF. The genes are TRBV11-2 and TRBJ2-2; the D is unclear. CDR3 length: 14 residues. V gave up 5 bases and J gave up 6 bases, with 13 bases separating them. Germline V gene data show CDR1 as SGHAT and CDR2 as FQNNGV.

The chain couples TRBV7-1 to TRBJ1-1; possible D gene TRBD1, 5 bases. TRBV7-1 is flagged as an ORF with uncertain function. The CDR3 runs to 11 residues. The CDR3: CAVGGSTEAFF. For the CDR3, the DNA is TGTGCGGTGGGGGGGAGCACTGAAGCTTTCTTT.

This rearrangement joins TRBV27 to TRBJ2-7, with TRBD1 matching over 8 bases. Trimming cost V 10 bases and J 7 bases; bases outside gene matches: 12. The germline CDR1 and CDR2 sequences are MNHEY and SMNVEV (reference sequence). The CDR3 spans 13 residues. CDR3 sequence (DNA): TGTGCCACCGGGACAGGATACTTCCTTGAGCAGTACTTC. It codes for CATGTGYFLEQYF.

The rearrangement uses TRBV28 and TRBJ1-5, with a possible D match to TRBD1 (5 bases). The CDR3 length is 17 residues. CDR1 is MDHEN, CDR2 SYDVKM, per germline. Trimming took 0 bases from V and 3 from J, leaving 15 bases between them. This CDR3 reads CASSLWGGGNDNQPQHF. The CDR3 nucleotides read TGTGCCAGCAGTTTATGGGGTGGGGGAAACGACAATCAGCCCCAGCATTTT.

V gene TRBV5-1 combines with J gene TRBJ1-1, with D perhaps TRBD1 (5 bases). Looked up from germline, CDR1 is SGHRS and CDR2 is YFSETQ. The length of the CDR3 is 15 residues. V gave up 4 bases and J gave up 0 bases, with 13 bases separating them. The CDR3 DNA follows: TGCGCCAGCAGCCAGTACCAGGGTATGAACACTGAAGCTTTCTTT. It encodes CASSQYQGMNTEAFF.

This chain connects TRBV6-1 to TRBJ2-7; D may be TRBD2 (6 bases). CDR1 is MNHNS and CDR2 is SASEGT in the germline V gene. The CDR3 length is 14 residues. The V end lost 4 bases, the J end lost 4 bases, and 14 bases lay between the germline ends. DNA for the CDR3: TGTGCCAGCAGTGTAGGAGGGGCCGGATACGAGCAGTACTTC. Its translation is CASSVGGAGYEQYF.

The chain links TRBV10-3 to TRBJ1-2, with 11 bases that match TRBD1. CDR3 length equals 14 residues. Trimming removed 5 bases from V and 5 bases from J; junction bases left unmatched: 4. The germline V gene encodes CDR1 ENHRY and CDR2 SYGVKD. The CDR3 sequence is CAISSGTGGYGYTF. CDR3 bases: TGTGCCATCAGTTCCGGGACAGGGGGGTATGGCTACACCTTC.

This clonotype has a handful of counts. The gene calls are TRBV2 and TRBJ1-4, with 7 bases matching TRBD1. V was pared by 8 bases and J by 4 bases, with 4 bases of the junction left unmatched. CDR3 length: 13 amino acids. The germline gives CDR1 SNHLY, CDR2 FYNNEI. In DNA form, the CDR3 reads TGTGCCAGCTTAAGGGGGCTTAATGAAAAACTGTTTTTT. This translates into CASLRGLNEKLFF.

There are a few counts of this clonotype. The CDR3 DNA reads as TGCAGTGCTAGGGGGCGAGACAGCCTAGGTAGGGAAGCTTTCTTT. Protein: CSARGRDSLGREAFF. The chain uses TRBV20-1 and TRBJ1-1; possibly TRBD1 for D (5 bases). In germline, CDR1 is DFQATT, CDR2 SNEGSKA (reference sequence). The CDR3 extends over 15 amino acids. V was shortened by 3 bases and J by 8 bases, with 22 bases between the two germline ends.